The following is a T cell receptor (beta chain) sequence with its context. The record originates from a study of blood T cell repertoires in COVID-19. About the research overall: Sites across the United States, Italy and Spain contributed samples from acute and convalescent COVID-19. Sources were T cells, B-cell-depleted T cells, or PBMCs; the material itself was cDNA or gDNA.

CDR3 length: 12 amino acids. Germline V gene data show CDR1 as MGHRA and CDR2 as YSYEKL. V was shortened by 2 bases and J by 10 bases, with 8 bases between the two germline ends. Authors' data handling: Amplification from reference gene primers served as the basis for estimated nucleated cell counts. The method was immunoSEQ multiplex PCR; TCRdb's version includes in-frame clones alone and lacks a portion of them. From that table come the V and J calls and clone size; the DNA was used to work out D and trimming. The table lists roughly 200,000 clones, 89% of them singletons, with 6.7% in the top ten.

The sample consisted of peripheral blood. The sequence derives from a middle-aged man with acute or convalescent COVID-19. The chain employs TRBV4-1 and TRBJ1-4, with D unresolved. The CDR3 sequence: CASSQLLGKLFF. In nucleotides, the CDR3 is TGCGCCAGCAGCCAACTACTAGGAAAACTGTTTTTT.